This paragraph reports one T cell receptor (beta chain). Its antigen is still unknown. This sample stems from a study of cytomegalovirus exposure and HLA in healthy donors. Study-level findings and limits: Altogether, some 170 TCR beta chains were recorded as cytomegalovirus-associated. Most TCR beta V segments were productive about 90% or about 30% of the time in an earlier analysis. A later analysis showed that HLA-associated TCR beta chains had undergone more clonal expansion than equally common others. A later analysis linked a missense variant in DCLRE1C to the trimming of TCR beta V and J genes.

Vbeta (60) and Jbeta (13) primers were used in the PCR. The data were produced by immunoSEQ multiplex PCR, yet TCRdb's version contains in-frame clones alone and is incomplete. The repertoire has about 170,000 clones, around 83% of them found once; the top ten carry 2.5% to 3%. The sample consisted of PBMCs. The source of this sequence is a man aged 25 to 45 in good health and CMV-seropositive.

The CDR3 region is CASSYDSPYGYTF. CDR3 coding DNA: TGTGCCAGCAGTTACGACAGCCCCTATGGCTACACCTTC. The rearrangement joins TRBV6-6 to TRBJ1-2, with D possibly being TRBD1 (5 bases). The CDR3 is 13 amino acids. V dropped 2 bases and J dropped 4 bases, with 8 bases sitting between them. Germline V gene lookup returns CDR1 MNHNY and CDR2 SVGAGI (reference sequence).